Included here is one T cell receptor beta chain sequence, with context. Antigen: not known. cDNA came from about 0.5 to 1 ug RNA primed by random hexamers. Multiplex immunoSEQ PCR targeted 54 Vbeta and 13 Jbeta TCR beta segments. TCRdb used MiXCR to reprocess the immunoSEQ multiplex PCR reads, holding one entry per CDR3 protein. This sample yields fewer than 150,000 distinct CDR3 sequences, of which 94% are seen a single time; approximately 0.25% belongs to the top ten. These data come from a study of CD8 T cells in Susac syndrome. The study, taken as a whole, reports: Individuals included in the TCR sequencing and HLA analysis were acknowledged by the study to be relatively few in number.

Germline CDR1 SQVTM, CDR2 ANQGSEA. The CDR3 loop spans 13 amino acids. Germline trimming cut 6 bases from V and 1 base from J; bases unmatched to any gene: 3. High-throughput TCR beta sequencing covered peripheral CD8+ and CD4+ T cells. Negative magnetic isolation gave CD8+ and CD4+ cells; FACS enriched CD8+ TEMRA. The chain carries TRBV29-1 and TRBJ2-7; 10 bases line up with TRBD2. The material sequenced was CD8+ T cells from PBMCs. This receptor was taken from a human donor in good health. This CDR3 is CSVLSGRSYEQYF. For the CDR3, the DNA is TGCAGCGTCCTTAGCGGGAGGTCCTACGAGCAGTACTTC.